One and the same sample provided the 10 T cell receptor beta chains below, sequenced in a study of T cell responses to AZD1222 COVID-19 vaccine. Clones were sequenced by immunoSEQ multiplex PCR, and TCRdb holds only the in-frame ones, with some missing. The sample contains approximately 100,000 clones, more than 75% of which appear only once. The sample consisted of peripheral blood, taken 28 days after the second dose of the MenACWY control vaccine. The receptors come from an adult who received the MenACWY meningococcal vaccine as a control.

CDR3 loop: CASSPDRGETQYF. In DNA form, the CDR3 reads TGTGCCAGCAGCCCGGACAGGGGAGAGACCCAGTACTTC. The chain links TRBV7-2 to TRBJ2-5; 9 bases map to TRBD1. The V segment lost 5 bases and the J segment 4 bases; nucleotides outside the gene matches: 2. Germline CDR1 is SGHTA and CDR2 is FQGNSA. This CDR3 is 13 amino acids long.

The rearrangement uses TRBV11-2 and TRBJ2-3, with 10 bases fitting TRBD2. The CDR3 has 15 amino acids. Germline loops: CDR1 SGHAT, CDR2 FQNNGV. The trim removed 5 bases at V and 5 bases at J, leaving 7 bases unmatched. The CDR3: CASSVQRGGLDTQYF. CDR3 nucleotide sequence: TGTGCCAGCAGCGTTCAGCGGGGGGGCCTAGATACGCAGTATTTT.

The chain carries TRBV28 and TRBJ2-7; maybe TRBD2 (5 bases). Germline V lookup: CDR1 MDHEN, CDR2 SYDVKM. The CDR3 spans 15 residues. V was cut by 3 bases and J by 6 bases, with 18 bases left in between. CDR3 region: CASSFPFRGSTEQYF. CDR3 in DNA: TGTGCCAGCAGTTTTCCCTTCCGAGGGTCTACCGAGCAGTACTTC.

The J gene is TRBJ2-7, the V gene TRBV2; unclear D gene. The CDR3 spans 14 residues. Germline loops: CDR1 SNHLY, CDR2 FYNNEI. V shed 6 bases and J shed 0 bases, with 12 bases lying between them. The CDR3 region is CASSRTASSYEQYF. The CDR3 region has the DNA TGTGCCAGCAGCCGGACGGCGAGCTCCTACGAGCAGTACTTC.

The chain carries TRBV9 and TRBJ1-3, with a weak D call TRBD1 (5 bases). V was pared by 3 bases and J by 4 bases, with 23 bases between. This CDR3 spans 18 amino acids. The germline gives CDR1 SGDLS, CDR2 YYNGEE. The CDR3 loop reads CASSAPLGLGRRGNTIYF. The CDR3 nucleotides are TGTGCCAGCAGCGCACCATTGGGCCTGGGACGCCGGGGAAACACCATATATTTT.

Only one count was recorded for this clone. V gene TRBV4-3 combines with J gene TRBJ1-2, with TRBD1 as a possible D gene (6 bases). CDR1 and CDR2 from the germline V gene are LGHNA and YSLEER. V shed 0 bases and J shed 4 bases, with 12 bases lying between them. CDR3 length equals 15 residues. DNA for the CDR3: TGCGCCAGCAGCCAAGATGCGGGGGGGCCCTATGGCTACACCTTC. It translates to CASSQDAGGPYGYTF.

The V gene is TRBV2, the J gene TRBJ1-4; TRBD1 might be the D (5 bases). Germline CDR1 SNHLY, CDR2 FYNNEI. Deletions cut 6 bases from V and 6 bases from J, with 14 bases between. The CDR3 extends over 14 amino acids. CDR3 region: CASRADWGDEKLFF. The CDR3 coding sequence is TGTGCCAGCAGGGCTGACTGGGGCGATGAAAAACTGTTTTTT.

This clone was detected only once. The chain is built from TRBV7-2 and TRBJ1-3; TRBD1 agrees at 8 bases. The CDR3 spans 17 residues. In germline, CDR1 is SGHTA, CDR2 FQGNSA. The V gene end was trimmed by 5 bases and the J gene end by 0 bases; junction bases not matched to a gene: 9. The CDR3 coding sequence is TGTGCCAGCAGCCTTTTGACAGGGGTCTACTCTGGAAACACCATATATTTT. Its translation is CASSLLTGVYSGNTIYF.

V and J are TRBV19 and TRBJ2-3; D is ambiguous. The CDR3 covers 13 residues. Germline assignment: CDR1 LNHDA and CDR2 SQIVND (reference sequence). V lost 6 bases to trimming and J lost 0 bases, with 7 bases between them. CDR3 bases: TGTGCCAGTAGCGTCGCGAGCACAGATACGCAGTATTTT. Protein product: CASSVASTDTQYF.

The chain employs TRBV19 and TRBJ2-7; 8 bases line up with TRBD2. V was pared by 6 bases and J by 0 bases, with 10 bases of the junction left unmatched. Germline V CDR1 and CDR2: LNHDA, SQIVND (reference sequence). There are 16 residues in the CDR3. CDR3 in amino acids: CASRDQYSGDSYEQYF. The CDR3 region has the DNA TGTGCCAGTAGGGACCAGTATAGCGGGGACTCCTACGAGCAGTACTTC.